This T cell receptor (beta chain) came from a study of shared clonotypes between healthy human individuals. Study summary: The composition of the donors was a couple of women and a few men aged 18 to 49.

Clones were sequenced by immunoSEQ multiplex PCR, and TCRdb holds only the in-frame ones, with some missing. The data show 2,500,000 or so clones, with around 90% seen just once and 0.11% to 0.15% held by the top ten. The germline V gene encodes CDR1 ENHRY and CDR2 SYGVKD. The CDR3 loop spans 14 amino acids. Trimming took off 6 bases at V and 0 bases at J, with 10 bases between the two ends. Both subsets, CD45RA+ naive and CD45RA-negative memory, were split from the CD4+ cells. Turning to this clone: The antigen remains unidentified.

Study findings and constraints: Estimated richness was generally greater in naive than memory subsets.

Sequenced material: naive CD4+ T cells sorted from blood. The subset here: CD45RA+ positively selected. The TCR originated in a man between 18 and 35 years old in good health. This chain links TRBV10-3 with TRBJ2-3; tentative D call: TRBD1 (5 bases). The chain's CDR3 is CAIRPQDSTDTQYF. For the CDR3, the DNA is TGTGCCATCAGACCACAGGACAGCACAGATACGCAGTATTTT.